Listed here are 30 T cell receptor beta chains from one sample, sequenced in a study of OX40 agonist ivuxolimab in advanced cancers. Profiling relied on immunoSEQ multiplex PCR, and the TCRdb table lists in-frame clones only, not all of them. The profile shows 15,000 to 20,000 clones, over 70% of them singletons. The material sequenced was CD4+ or CD8+ T cells sorted from blood, taken in a trial of the OX40 agonist ivuxolimab. The receptors originated from an adult with an advanced solid tumor such as melanoma, head and neck, liver or kidney cancer.

The chain carries TRBV29-1 and TRBJ1-4, with D perhaps matching TRBD1 (5 bases). V gave up 3 bases and J gave up 7 bases, with 15 bases separating them. The CDR3 consists of 14 residues. CDR1 is SQVTM, CDR2 ANQGSEA, per germline. In nucleotides, the CDR3 is TGCAGCGTTGAGGACACCCAAAGAGGTGAAAAACTGTTTTTT. Amino acids: CSVEDTQRGEKLFF. Full variable domain (missing parts from reference TRBV29-1 and TRBJ1-4): SAVISQKPSRDICQRGTSLTIQCQVDSQVTMMFWYRQQPGQSLTLIATANQGSEATYESGFVIDKFPISRPNLTFSTLTVSNMSPEDSSIYLCSVEDTQRGEKLFFGSGTQLSVL.

The rearrangement links TRBV6-5 to TRBJ1-2; 12 bases fit TRBD1. Germline CDR1 is MNHEY and CDR2 is SVGAGI. CDR3 length: 14 amino acids. Trimming cost V 2 bases and J 8 bases; bases outside gene matches: 3. The CDR3 here is CASSYGDRGLGYTF. CDR3 in DNA: TGTGCCAGCAGTTACGGGGACAGGGGGCTCGGCTACACCTTC.

The chain employs TRBV19 and TRBJ2-1, with 7 bases fitting TRBD2. CDR3 length: 15 residues. J lost 1 base, V lost 0 bases, and 0 bases had no gene match. The germline V gene encodes CDR1 LNHDA and CDR2 SQIVND (reference sequence). DNA for the CDR3: TGTGCCAGTAGTATAGACGGGAGGTCCTACAATGAGCAGTTCTTC. This encodes CASSIDGRSYNEQFF.

The chain carries TRBV5-4 and TRBJ2-7; D gene unclear. CDR1 is SGHNT and CDR2 is YYREEE in the germline V gene (reference sequence). V was pared by 4 bases and J by 1 base, with 9 bases between. The CDR3 totals 13 residues. The CDR3: CASSPAGSYEQYF. CDR3 nucleotides: TGTGCCAGCAGCCCCGCAGGTTCCTACGAGCAGTACTTC.

J is TRBJ2-3 and V is TRBV5-4; possibly TRBD2 for D (6 bases). This CDR3 has 16 residues. The ends were cut back, 0 bases at V and 2 bases at J, with 13 bases in the middle. Germline CDR1 reads SGHNT; CDR2 reads YYREEE (reference sequence). DNA of the CDR3: TGTGCCAGCAGCTTGGCCGCCGCGGGATCCACAGATACGCAGTATTTT. Amino acids: CASSLAAAGSTDTQYF.

The genes are TRBV9 and TRBJ2-3; 8 nucleotides match TRBD2. From germline, CDR1 is SGDLS and CDR2 YYNGEE. J gave up 5 bases and V 5 bases, and 4 bases lay outside the gene matches. The CDR3 contains 13 residues. CDR3 bases: TGTGCCAGCAGAGGACTAGCAGGAGATACGCAGTATTTT. Translation gives CASRGLAGDTQYF.

The gene calls are TRBV2 and TRBJ1-5; D gene unclear. The CDR3 length is 16 residues. Looked up from germline, CDR1 is SNHLY and CDR2 is FYNNEI. Trimming pared 0 bases from V and 0 bases from J, leaving 9 bases between. Here the CDR3 DNA reads TGTGCCAGCAGTGAAGCACCAGGCCATAGCAATCAGCCCCAGCATTTT. It specifies CASSEAPGHSNQPQHF.

The V and J genes are TRBV6-6 and TRBJ1-5, with unresolved D. The germline CDR1 and CDR2 sequences are MNHNY and SVGAGI (reference sequence). The ends were cut back, 5 bases at V and 1 base at J, with 6 bases in the middle. The CDR3 sequence is 13 residues long. The CDR3 DNA reads TGTGCCAGCAGTCAGGACAGCAATCAGCCCCAGCATTTT. Encoded protein: CASSQDSNQPQHF.

This clone appeared once. The chain couples TRBV7-9 to TRBJ1-1; TRBD1 might be the D (6 bases). V dropped 6 bases and J dropped 5 bases, with 25 bases sitting between them. This CDR3 has 17 residues. Per the germline V gene, CDR1 is SEHNR and CDR2 is FQNEAQ (reference sequence). CDR3 protein: CASSSPRDKELDTEAFF. As DNA, the CDR3 is TGTGCCAGCAGTTCCCCCCGGGACAAAGAACTCGATACTGAAGCTTTCTTT.

This chain links TRBV28 with TRBJ2-5, with 8 bases fitting TRBD2. The J call may be incorrect, as the DNA end agrees better with TRBJ2-7. Germline V gene lookup returns CDR1 MDHEN and CDR2 SYDVKM. The CDR3 loop spans 14 amino acids. CDR3 DNA: TGTGCCAGCACTATGCCCGGGACTAGCTACGAGCAGTACTTC. This sequence encodes CASTMPGTSYEQYF.

This chain links TRBV28 with TRBJ2-7; D gene uncertain. This CDR3 comprises 14 residues. CDR1 is MDHEN, CDR2 SYDVKM, per germline. V dropped 6 bases and J dropped 0 bases, with 12 bases sitting between them. CDR3 DNA: TGTGCCAGCAGCCATCCGGCGACCTCCTACGAGCAGTACTTC. Protein product: CASSHPATSYEQYF.

This clone was counted a few times. V is TRBV5-6 and J is TRBJ1-2; possible D gene TRBD1, 6 bases. Per germline, CDR1 SGHDT and CDR2 YYEEEE. This CDR3 spans 12 amino acids. Trimming pared 3 bases from V and 3 bases from J, leaving 6 bases between. CDR3 loop: CASSSGDYGYTF. CDR3 DNA sequence: TGTGCCAGCAGCTCAGGGGACTATGGCTACACCTTC.

The chain employs TRBV27 and TRBJ2-5; 12 bases agree with TRBD2. CDR3 size: 13 residues. V lost 4 bases to trimming and J lost 10 bases; unmatched junction nucleotides: 4. Germline values: CDR1 MNHEY, CDR2 SMNVEV (reference sequence). The CDR3 nucleotides are TGTGCCAGCAGTTCCCTAGCGGGAGGGGACCAGTACTTC. It translates to CASSSLAGGDQYF.

The chain is built from TRBV5-4 and TRBJ1-3; D remains ambiguous. With 0 bases removed from V and 4 bases from J, the gap between germline ends came to 5 bases. This CDR3 is 13 amino acids long. Looked up from germline, CDR1 is SGHNT and CDR2 is YYREEE (reference sequence). The CDR3 loop reads CASSLGGGNTIYF. DNA for the CDR3: TGTGCCAGCAGCTTGGGAGGGGGAAACACCATATATTTT.

V is TRBV5-1 and J is TRBJ2-1, with 11 positions matching TRBD2. The CDR3 loop spans 16 amino acids. The germline V gene has CDR1 SGHRS and CDR2 YFSETQ. With V trimmed by 4 bases and J by 4 bases, 7 bases remained unmatched. The CDR3 nucleotides are TGCGCCAGCAGCCTGGGACTAGCGGTATCTTACAATGAGCAGTTCTTC. It is translated as CASSLGLAVSYNEQFF. The variable domain in full, completed from reference TRBV5-1 and TRBJ2-1, reads KAGVTQTPRYLIKTRGQQVTLSCSPISGHRSVSWYQQTPGQGLQFLFEYFSETQRNKGNFPGRFSGRQFSNSRSEMNVSTLELGDSALYLCASSLGLAVSYNEQFFGPGTRLTVL.

The chain carries TRBV6-5 and TRBJ1-1; a possible D gene is TRBD1 (5 bases). V was shortened by 7 bases and J by 8 bases, with 23 bases between the two germline ends. This CDR3 is 15 amino acids long. The germline CDR1 and CDR2 sequences are MNHEY and SVGAGI. The CDR3 DNA reads as TGTGCCAGCACCGGGGGAAGCCGCCGATTTTCAGAAGCTTTCTTT. This sequence encodes CASTGGSRRFSEAFF.

The chain couples TRBV5-8 to TRBJ1-2, with D hard to call. CDR1 is SGHTS and CDR2 is YDEGEE in the germline V gene. V lost 0 bases and J 2 bases, leaving 8 bases between the germline ends. The CDR3 length is 14 residues. CDR3 DNA sequence: TGTGCCAGCAGCTTGGGAGCCGTCAACTATGGCTACACCTTC. Translation gives CASSLGAVNYGYTF.

DNA for the CDR3: TGCGCCAGCAGCCAGTATTTTGCCGACAGGGAGGCAGATACGCAGTATTTT. Protein: CASSQYFADREADTQYF. The J gene is TRBJ2-3, the V gene TRBV4-3, with D perhaps matching TRBD1 (7 bases). The CDR3 loop spans 17 amino acids. Trimming pared 3 bases from V and 4 bases from J, leaving 20 bases between. Germline values: CDR1 LGHNA, CDR2 YSLEER.

In regard to this clone: The junction and the germline gene differ at one end; a read error may be behind it. Additional DNA sequences in this sample encode the identical CDR3. The V and J genes are TRBV15 and TRBJ1-1; D might be TRBD1 (5 bases). The CDR3 is 15 amino acids. Germline values: CDR1 LNHNV, CDR2 YYDKDF (reference sequence). The CDR3 DNA reads TGTGCCACCAGCAGAGAGGTGCTGGGGGGGACTGAGGCTTTCTTT. Its translation is CATSREVLGGTEAFF.

This clone was counted a few times. The rearrangement uses TRBV28 and TRBJ2-7, with D perhaps assigned TRBD1 or TRBD2 (6 bases each). Germline CDR1 and CDR2: MDHEN and SYDVKM. The germline V and J ends were trimmed by 5 bases and 3 bases, with 20 bases remaining between them. The CDR3 has 16 residues. The CDR3 nucleotides read TGTGCCAGCAGTATCCCCTACGGAGGGGGAGTCTACGAGCAGTACTTC. Its protein product is CASSIPYGGGVYEQYF.

The gene calls are TRBV27 and TRBJ2-5; 10 nucleotides line up with TRBD1. CDR1 is MNHEY, CDR2 SMNVEV, per germline (reference sequence). The ends lost 7 bases at V and 4 bases at J; junction bases unmatched: 9. This CDR3 spans 15 amino acids. CDR3 region: CASKRDRGLGETQYF. CDR3 bases: TGTGCCAGCAAGAGGGACAGGGGTTTGGGAGAGACCCAGTACTTC.

V and J are TRBV19 and TRBJ1-5; D not resolved. V lost 2 bases, J lost 5 bases, and 13 bases lay in between. Germline CDR1 reads LNHDA; CDR2 reads SQIVND (reference sequence). The CDR3 sequence is 15 residues long. The CDR3 loop reads CASSIRLLHDQPQHF. The CDR3 DNA follows: TGTGCCAGTAGTATAAGACTTCTTCACGATCAGCCCCAGCATTTT.

The chain recombines TRBV27 with TRBJ2-1; 13 positions agree with TRBD2. After removal of 6 bases from V and 7 bases from J, the junction contained 6 bases not matched to a gene. This CDR3 comprises 15 residues. Germline V gene lookup returns CDR1 MNHEY and CDR2 SMNVEV (reference sequence). CDR3 coding DNA: TGTGCCAGCAGCATACTAGCGGGAGGGTATAATGAGCAGTTCTTC. Translation gives CASSILAGGYNEQFF.

The J gene is TRBJ1-2, the V gene TRBV5-1; unclear D gene. The CDR3 is made up of 15 amino acids. V lost 4 bases and J 7 bases, leaving 20 bases between the germline ends. Per the germline V gene, CDR1 is SGHRS and CDR2 is YFSETQ. CDR3 residues: CASSRTDQIGSGYTF. CDR3 nucleotide sequence: TGCGCCAGCAGCAGGACGGACCAGATAGGGTCTGGCTACACCTTC.

This clone has only one observation. At one of its ends the junction is not consistent with the germline gene, which may arise from a read error. The CDR3 DNA reads as TGTGCCAGCAGCGTAGACAGGGCAGCAACTAATGAAAAACTGTTTTTT. Translating gives CASSVDRAATNEKLFF. The J gene is TRBJ1-4, the V gene TRBV11-3, with TRBD1 identical over 7 bases. CDR3 length equals 16 residues. Germline V gives CDR1 SGHNT, CDR2 YENEEA. The entire variable domain, with the rest obtained from reference TRBV11-3 and TRBJ1-4, is as follows: EAGVVQSPRYKIIEKKQPVAFWCNPISGHNTLYWYLQNLGQGPELLIRYENEEAVDDSQLPKDRFSAERLKGVDSTLKIQPAELGDSAVYLCASSVDRAATNEKLFFGSGTQLSVL.

DNA of the CDR3: TGTGCCAGCAGAACACCCACGTCTAGCACAGATACGCAGTATTTT. Translating it yields CASRTPTSSTDTQYF. The chain uses TRBV13 and TRBJ2-3; no firm D call. CDR3 length: 15 residues. Germline loops: CDR1 PRHDT, CDR2 FYEKMQ (reference sequence). V was clipped by 6 bases and J by 0 bases, with 13 bases between them.

The gene calls are TRBV4-3 and TRBJ2-7, with 7 bases matching TRBD1. The germline CDR1 and CDR2 sequences are LGHNA and YSLEER. With V trimmed by 0 bases and J by 5 bases, 7 bases remained unmatched. The CDR3 is 15 amino acids. The CDR3 region has the DNA TGCGCCAGCAGCCAAGATGACAGGGCAGGCGACGAGCAGTACTTC. Amino acid sequence: CASSQDDRAGDEQYF.

Here the CDR3 DNA reads TGCGCCAGCGCGCCCGCTGAGACCTACGAGCAGTACTTC. As protein: CASAPAETYEQYF. V usage is TRBV5-1 and J usage is TRBJ2-7; D gene unclear. There are 13 residues in the CDR3. With 7 bases removed from V and 2 bases from J, the gap between germline ends came to 13 bases. The germline V gene encodes CDR1 SGHRS and CDR2 YFSETQ.

This clone was seen a handful of times. The CDR3 sequence is CASSQDLGGGGEKLFF. The CDR3 DNA sequence: TGCGCCAGCAGCCAAGATCTCGGGGGAGGCGGTGAAAAACTGTTTTTT. V gene TRBV4-1 combines with J gene TRBJ1-4, with D tentatively TRBD1 (5 bases). The CDR3 consists of 16 residues. Germline V gene lookup returns CDR1 MGHRA and CDR2 YSYEKL. Trimming left V 0 bases short and J 7 bases short, with 15 bases between.

The chain recombines TRBV7-9 with TRBJ2-7; D unclear. CDR3 size: 12 residues. Germline CDR1 is SEHNR and CDR2 is FQNEAQ (reference sequence). The germline V and J ends were trimmed by 4 bases and 6 bases, with 10 bases remaining between them. CDR3 amino acids: CASSSDPGEQYF. DNA of the CDR3: TGTGCCAGCAGCTCGGACCCGGGCGAGCAGTACTTC.